This T cell receptor beta chain is drawn from a study of neoadjuvant anti-PD-1 for oral cavity cancer. Study-level results: Higher pretreatment Treg/Th17 ratios tracked higher pretreatment blood clonality.

PBMC libraries mostly used 480 ng of input genomic DNA, with six replicates per sample. Method: immunoSEQ multiplex PCR; TCRdb's copy keeps in-frame clones and lacks some. There are approximately 83,000 clones in the sample; about 80% occur only once, and 2.5% to 4% lies in the top ten. The CDR3 extends over 14 amino acids. Germline CDR1 LGHNA, CDR2 YNFKEQ. The ends were cut back, 2 bases at V and 7 bases at J, with 12 bases in the middle. As to this clone: Its antigen is still unknown.

The TCR comes from a person between 35 and 79 years old with oral cavity squamous cell carcinoma. This chain joins TRBV4-2 and TRBJ2-1; TRBD2 might be the D (6 bases). This specimen was PBMCs, taken before nivolumab (anti-PD-1) treatment. CDR3 region: CASSQTGVYNEQFF. CDR3 DNA: TGTGCCAGCAGCCAAACGGGAGTTTATAATGAGCAGTTCTTC.